This is a list of T cell receptor beta chains from one sample in a study of blood T cells in healthy people across ages. One entry per CDR3 protein results from TCRdb running MiXCR on the 5' RACE reads. The table includes 550,000 to 800,000 distinct CDR3 sequences, about 21% detected once. Sequenced sample: blood. The receptors stem from a man in his 70s in good health. CDR3s include the opening cysteine and the closing phenylalanine or tryptophan. Fields, in order: clone size, V gene, J gene, D gene, CDR3 DNA, CDR3 protein. D genes are given only for firm matches. Clone size is stated in some rows and not others, as once, few, many or a class when expanded.

clone size: .; V gene: TRBV28; J gene: TRBJ2-4; D gene: .; CDR3 DNA: TGTGCCAGCAGTTTATGGGCGACCGGAATCGCCAACGCCAAAAACATTCAGTACTTC; CDR3 protein: CASSLWATGIANAKNIQYF
clone size: many; V gene: TRBV20-1; J gene: TRBJ2-6; D gene: .; CDR3 DNA: TGCAGTGCCATTGGGGGATCCGGGGCCAACGTCCTGACTTTC; CDR3 protein: CSAIGGSGANVLTF
clone size: .; V gene: TRBV7-2; J gene: TRBJ2-1; D gene: TRBD1; CDR3 DNA: TGTGCCAGCAGCCCGGACAGGGTCAACAATGAGCGGTTCTTC; CDR3 protein: CASSPDRVNNERFF
clone size: many; V gene: TRBV10-3; J gene: TRBJ2-5; D gene: .; CDR3 DNA: TGTGCCACCCGAGCGGAGACCCAGTACTTC; CDR3 protein: CATRAETQYF
clone size: few; V gene: TRBV6-1; J gene: TRBJ2-7; D gene: .; CDR3 DNA: TGTGCCAGCAGTGAAGTTTTGGCGGGGACCTACGAGCAGCACTTC; CDR3 protein: CASSEVLAGTYEQHF
clone size: many; V gene: TRBV27; J gene: TRBJ2-1; D gene: TRBD2; CDR3 DNA: TGTGCCAGCAGTCCGCCTAGCGGGCTATCCTACAATGAGCAGTTCTTC; CDR3 protein: CASSPPSGLSYNEQFF
clone size: .; V gene: TRBV5-1; J gene: TRBJ1-1; D gene: TRBD1; CDR3 DNA: TGCGCCAGCAGCCCCGAGGGGGCAGGGGCCCTGAACACTGAAGCTTTCTTT; CDR3 protein: CASSPEGAGALNTEAFF
clone size: .; V gene: TRBV12-3/TRBV12-4; J gene: TRBJ2-2; D gene: TRBD1; CDR3 DNA: TGTGCCAGCAGCCCGGGGACAGGGGGTGACGGGGAGCTGTTTTTT; CDR3 protein: CASSPGTGGDGELFF
clone size: .; V gene: TRBV10-3; J gene: TRBJ1-2; D gene: .; CDR3 DNA: TGTGCCATCAGTGATAGGACGGCTAACTATGGCTACACCTTC; CDR3 protein: CAISDRTANYGYTF
clone size: many; V gene: TRBV5-1; J gene: TRBJ1-4; D gene: .; CDR3 DNA: TGCGCCAGCAGCTCAGACTCCTTGGGGGAAAAACTGTTTTTT; CDR3 protein: CASSSDSLGEKLFF
clone size: few; V gene: TRBV4-3; J gene: TRBJ2-1; D gene: .; CDR3 DNA: TGCGCCAGCAGCCAGGAAGGGCCCTCGGGGTCGTTCTTC; CDR3 protein: CASSQEGPSGSFF
clone size: .; V gene: TRBV20-1; J gene: TRBJ1-2; D gene: TRBD1; CDR3 DNA: TGCAGTGCTAGAGCGGGACAGGGGCAGGTCCATGGCTACACCTTC; CDR3 protein: CSARAGQGQVHGYTF
clone size: .; V gene: TRBV27; J gene: TRBJ2-7; D gene: TRBD2; CDR3 DNA: TGTGCCAGCAGTCTACTAGCGGGAGGTTCACCCTACGAGCAGTACTTC; CDR3 protein: CASSLLAGGSPYEQYF
clone size: .; V gene: TRBV27; J gene: TRBJ2-5; D gene: .; CDR3 DNA: TGTGCCAGCAGTTTAGGACAGGGACTACAAGAGACCCAGTACTTC; CDR3 protein: CASSLGQGLQETQYF
clone size: .; V gene: TRBV14; J gene: TRBJ2-5; D gene: TRBD1; CDR3 DNA: TGTGCCAGCAGCGACAGGGGGCGGAAGTTCTTC; CDR3 protein: CASSDRGRKFF
clone size: .; V gene: TRBV5-1; J gene: TRBJ1-5; D gene: .; CDR3 DNA: TGCGCCAGCAGCTTGAACGGGGACCCAAATCAGCCCCAGCATTTT; CDR3 protein: CASSLNGDPNQPQHF
clone size: .; V gene: TRBV20-1; J gene: TRBJ2-3; D gene: TRBD2; CDR3 DNA: TGCAGTGCTAACGGGAGGAGCACAGATACGCAGTATTTT; CDR3 protein: CSANGRSTDTQYF
clone size: .; V gene: TRBV7-8; J gene: TRBJ2-3; D gene: TRBD1; CDR3 DNA: TGTGCCAGCAGCAAGACAGGGGATACGCAGTATTTT; CDR3 protein: CASSKTGDTQYF
clone size: .; V gene: TRBV7-9; J gene: TRBJ1-2; D gene: TRBD1; CDR3 DNA: TGTGCCAGCAGCTCCGGACAGGGGACATGGTATGGCTACACCTTC; CDR3 protein: CASSSGQGTWYGYTF
clone size: few; V gene: TRBV9; J gene: TRBJ2-7; D gene: .; CDR3 DNA: TGTGCCAGCAGCGTCGGACAGAGTGGGATTTTCGAGCAGTACTTC; CDR3 protein: CASSVGQSGIFEQYF
clone size: few; V gene: TRBV2; J gene: TRBJ2-2; D gene: TRBD1; CDR3 DNA: TGTGCCAGCAGACGGACAGGGGCGGACACCGGGGAGCTGTTTTTT; CDR3 protein: CASRRTGADTGELFF
clone size: few; V gene: TRBV5-1; J gene: TRBJ2-7; D gene: .; CDR3 DNA: TGCGCCAGCAGCCCGCAGGGATACTACGCGCAGTACTTC; CDR3 protein: CASSPQGYYAQYF
clone size: .; V gene: TRBV7-9; J gene: TRBJ2-4; D gene: .; CDR3 DNA: TGTGCCAGCAGCTTACCAGAAGCCAAAAACATTCAGTACTTC; CDR3 protein: CASSLPEAKNIQYF
clone size: few; V gene: TRBV9; J gene: TRBJ2-3; D gene: .; CDR3 DNA: TGTGCCAGCAGCGTAGCTTCTGTCACAGATACGCAGTATTTT; CDR3 protein: CASSVASVTDTQYF
clone size: .; V gene: TRBV4-2; J gene: TRBJ2-7; D gene: .; CDR3 DNA: TGTGCCAGCAGCCAATCGGCAGGCGGCACCTACGAGCAGTACTTC; CDR3 protein: CASSQSAGGTYEQYF
clone size: few; V gene: TRBV20-1; J gene: TRBJ2-7; D gene: TRBD1; CDR3 DNA: TGCAGTGCTCCGATTACAGGGGGGCCATCCTACGAGCAGTACTTC; CDR3 protein: CSAPITGGPSYEQYF
clone size: .; V gene: TRBV28; J gene: TRBJ2-7; D gene: .; CDR3 DNA: TGTGCCAGCAGTTCGCTAACCTACGAGCAGTACTTC; CDR3 protein: CASSSLTYEQYF
clone size: .; V gene: TRBV9; J gene: TRBJ2-3; D gene: .; CDR3 DNA: TGTGCCAGCTCCGAACACACCCTCACAGATACGCAGTATTTT; CDR3 protein: CASSEHTLTDTQYF
clone size: .; V gene: TRBV21-1; J gene: TRBJ2-7; D gene: .; CDR3 DNA: TGTGCCAGCAGCCCACCGTTGAGACTAGCGGGAGTTGGGTACGAGCAGTACTTC; CDR3 protein: CASSPPLRLAGVGYEQYF
clone size: .; V gene: TRBV7-2; J gene: TRBJ2-5; D gene: .; CDR3 DNA: TGTGCCAGCAGCTTAGCCCCGGGAGCTGGGGAGACCCAGTACTTC; CDR3 protein: CASSLAPGAGETQYF
clone size: few; V gene: TRBV12-3/TRBV12-4; J gene: TRBJ2-7; D gene: TRBD2; CDR3 DNA: TGTGCCAGCGGAACTAGCGTTCCTTTTGTCAACGAGCAGTACTTC; CDR3 protein: CASGTSVPFVNEQYF
clone size: few; V gene: TRBV20-1; J gene: TRBJ2-3; D gene: .; CDR3 DNA: TGCAGTGCTCCAGACACAGATACGCAGTATTTT; CDR3 protein: CSAPDTDTQYF
clone size: .; V gene: TRBV7-8; J gene: TRBJ2-1; D gene: .; CDR3 DNA: TGTGCCAGCAGCTTAGAGTTGGGTGGCTCCTACAATGAGCAGTTCTTC; CDR3 protein: CASSLELGGSYNEQFF
clone size: .; V gene: TRBV7-3; J gene: TRBJ2-1; D gene: TRBD2; CDR3 DNA: TGTGCCAGCAGCTTTGGTAGCGGGAATGAGCAGTTCTTC; CDR3 protein: CASSFGSGNEQFF
clone size: .; V gene: TRBV29-1; J gene: TRBJ2-3; D gene: .; CDR3 DNA: TGCAGCGTTGTCCCCGGGACAGATACGCAGTATTTT; CDR3 protein: CSVVPGTDTQYF
clone size: many; V gene: TRBV7-2; J gene: TRBJ1-4; D gene: .; CDR3 DNA: TGTGCCAGCAGCTTAGTAGGGGGTGAAAAACTGTTTTTT; CDR3 protein: CASSLVGGEKLFF
clone size: few; V gene: TRBV20-1; J gene: TRBJ2-5; D gene: .; CDR3 DNA: TGCTGTGCCCTCCCTGGTGGAGAGACCCAGTACTTC; CDR3 protein: CCALPGGETQYF
clone size: many; V gene: TRBV11-1; J gene: TRBJ2-5; D gene: TRBD1; CDR3 DNA: TGTGCCAGCAGCGCATCCGGGACAGCCGAAGAGACCCAGTACTTC; CDR3 protein: CASSASGTAEETQYF
clone size: .; V gene: TRBV18; J gene: TRBJ2-7; D gene: .; CDR3 DNA: TGTGCCAGCTCACCGTCTCAGGGTGGCTACGAGCAGTACTTC; CDR3 protein: CASSPSQGGYEQYF
clone size: .; V gene: TRBV24-1; J gene: TRBJ2-3; D gene: .; CDR3 DNA: TGTGCCACCAGTGATTGGAGAGATACGCAGTACTTT; CDR3 protein: CATSDWRDTQYF
clone size: few; V gene: TRBV7-6; J gene: TRBJ2-7; D gene: TRBD1; CDR3 DNA: TGTGCCAGCAGCTTAGCGACAGGGGAATCCTACGAGCAGTACTTC; CDR3 protein: CASSLATGESYEQYF
clone size: .; V gene: TRBV9; J gene: TRBJ1-2; D gene: .; CDR3 DNA: TGTGCCAGCAGCGTAGGAGCAGGGTACTATGGCTACACCTTC; CDR3 protein: CASSVGAGYYGYTF
clone size: many; V gene: TRBV7-2; J gene: TRBJ1-2; D gene: TRBD1; CDR3 DNA: TGTGCCAGCAGCTCCGGGACAGGGCACGGCTACACCTTC; CDR3 protein: CASSSGTGHGYTF
clone size: .; V gene: TRBV5-1; J gene: TRBJ2-5; D gene: TRBD2; CDR3 DNA: TGCGCCAGCAGCTCCGGGACTAGCGGGGAAGAGACCCAGTACTTC; CDR3 protein: CASSSGTSGEETQYF
clone size: few; V gene: TRBV18; J gene: TRBJ2-7; D gene: TRBD2; CDR3 DNA: TGTGCCAGCTCACCAATTAGCGGGAGTTTGGAGCAGTACTTC; CDR3 protein: CASSPISGSLEQYF
clone size: few; V gene: TRBV5-1; J gene: TRBJ2-7; D gene: .; CDR3 DNA: TGCGCCAGCAGCCCAAAAACCGGACTGCAGGACGAGCAGTACTTC; CDR3 protein: CASSPKTGLQDEQYF
clone size: .; V gene: TRBV7-9; J gene: TRBJ1-6; D gene: .; CDR3 DNA: TGTGCCAGCAGCTTAGTCCTCAATTCACCCCTCCACTTT; CDR3 protein: CASSLVLNSPLHF
clone size: many; V gene: TRBV11-2; J gene: TRBJ2-2; D gene: .; CDR3 DNA: TGCGCCAGCAGTCTACGGACCGGGGAGCTGTTTTTT; CDR3 protein: CASSLRTGELFF
clone size: .; V gene: TRBV20-1; J gene: TRBJ2-3; D gene: TRBD2; CDR3 DNA: TGCAGTTACCCCAGTCCGGGACTAGCGACGCAGTATTTT; CDR3 protein: CSYPSPGLATQYF
clone size: .; V gene: TRBV12-3/TRBV12-4; J gene: TRBJ2-1; D gene: TRBD2; CDR3 DNA: TGTGCCACCAGGACTAGCGGGGTCTACAATGAGCAGTTCTTC; CDR3 protein: CATRTSGVYNEQFF
clone size: few; V gene: TRBV14; J gene: TRBJ2-7; D gene: .; CDR3 DNA: TGTGCCAGCAGCCAAGATGTACAGAACTACGAGCAGTACTTC; CDR3 protein: CASSQDVQNYEQYF